The clone carrying this T cell receptor (beta chain) was picked up a small number of times. The data were taken from a study of T-cell reconstitution after alpha-beta-depleted transplantation in children. The CDR3 is made up of 14 amino acids. Germline V gives CDR1 MGHRA, CDR2 YSYEKL. Trimming shortened V by 0 bases and J by 8 bases, and 11 bases separated the two germline ends. Unique molecular identifiers tagged the TCRbeta library. MiXCR, run by TCRdb on the PCR reads, gives a single entry per CDR3 protein. The sample lists around 800,000 distinct CDR3 sequences; around 17% were seen once. This chain uses TRBV4-1 with TRBJ2-1; D possibly corresponds to TRBD2 (5 bases). The input for sequencing was PBMCs, mostly from graft donor cells, taken 360 days after TCRalphabeta/CD19-depleted stem cell transplant. This receptor was obtained from a male patient aged 10 to 17 who had a stem cell transplant for acute lymphoblastic leukemia, so the T cells may come from the graft donor. The DNA for the CDR3 is TGCGCCAGCAGCCAAGAGCTGAGGGCCTATGAGCAGTTCTTC. Protein: CASSQELRAYEQFF.